Each of the 31 T cell receptor beta chains below was sequenced from the same sample in a study of OX40 agonist ivuxolimab in advanced cancers. Only in-frame clones appear in the TCRdb table, and some are missing; sequencing was by immunoSEQ multiplex PCR. The data contain approximately 66,000 clones, 80% to 85% of them singletons. The source was CD4+ or CD8+ T cells sorted from blood, collected in a trial of the OX40 agonist ivuxolimab. These TCRs come from an adult with an advanced solid tumor such as melanoma, head and neck, liver or kidney cancer.

A note on this clone: The junction and the germline gene differ at one end; a read error may be behind it. The same CDR3 can be traced to other DNA sequences in this sample. The chain uses TRBV18 and TRBJ2-1; D unclear. Germline V gene data show CDR1 as KGHSH and CDR2 as LQKENI. CDR3 size: 15 residues. CDR3 sequence reads: CASSPPLKSYNEQFF. CDR3 DNA: TGTGCCAGCTCGCCACCTCTAAAATCCTACAATGAGCAGTTCTTC.

The gene calls are TRBV19 and TRBJ2-2; TRBD2 matches at 8 bases. The CDR3 spans 17 residues. CDR1 and CDR2 (germline): LNHDA, SQIVND (reference sequence). V was clipped by 6 bases and J by 1 base; unmatched bases: 10. CDR3 coding DNA: TGTGCCAGTAGCCTTTGGCGGGGGGATAGGAACACCGGGGAGCTGTTTTTT. The encoded protein is CASSLWRGDRNTGELFF.

The chain is built from TRBV4-2 and TRBJ2-6; perhaps D is TRBD1 or TRBD2 (5 bases each). Between the trimmed V and J ends, which lost 4 bases and 3 bases, there was a span of 19 bases. From germline, CDR1 is LGHNA and CDR2 YNFKEQ. The CDR3 is 18 amino acids. CDR3 nucleotides: TGTGCCAGCAGCCGAAGAGATGAGGGGAGCGGTGGGGCCAACGTCCTGACTTTC. Amino acids: CASSRRDEGSGGANVLTF.

CDR3 bases: TGTGCCAGCAGTGTACAGGGCTACGAGCAGTACTTC. Its protein product is CASSVQGYEQYF. The chain links TRBV2 to TRBJ2-7; D is possibly TRBD1 (6 bases). The CDR3 is made up of 12 amino acids. The germline V and J ends were trimmed by 4 bases and 3 bases, with 7 bases remaining between them. The germline CDR1 and CDR2 sequences are SNHLY and FYNNEI.

This chain connects TRBV6-5 to TRBJ2-1, with D uncertain. This CDR3 region has 15 residues. Germline CDR1 reads MNHEY; CDR2 reads SVGAGI. Trimming removed 2 bases at V and 5 bases at J, with 13 bases between. CDR3 protein: CASSYNRLLDNEQFF. The CDR3, as DNA: TGTGCCAGCAGTTACAACCGACTGCTAGACAATGAGCAGTTCTTC.

The genes are TRBV7-6 and TRBJ2-7, with TRBD2 matching over 7 bases. J gave up 3 bases and V 0 bases, and 5 bases lay outside the gene matches. The CDR3 covers 15 residues. Germline-derived CDR1 and CDR2 are SGHVS and FNYEAQ. The CDR3 DNA is TGTGCCAGCAGCTTAGCGGCGGGGGAGATCTACGAGCAGTACTTC. It codes for CASSLAAGEIYEQYF.

The chain carries TRBV28 and TRBJ2-3; possible D gene TRBD2, 7 bases. Trimming took 6 bases from V and 1 from J, leaving 17 bases between them. The CDR3 is 16 amino acids. Germline V lookup: CDR1 MDHEN, CDR2 SYDVKM. The CDR3 reads CASRGGRGGGTDTQYF. CDR3 DNA: TGTGCCAGCAGAGGGGGGAGGGGAGGGGGCACAGATACGCAGTATTTT.

The J gene is TRBJ1-2, the V gene TRBV5-1; TRBD1 matches at 9 bases. The CDR3 loop spans 15 amino acids. The J segment lost 4 bases and the V segment lost 0 bases, leaving 4 bases of the junction unmatched. Germline V gives CDR1 SGHRS, CDR2 YFSETQ. For the CDR3, the DNA is TGCGCCAGCAGCTTGGGGACAGGGGACGTCTATGGCTACACCTTC. This encodes CASSLGTGDVYGYTF.

The chain employs TRBV30 and TRBJ1-1; D call uncertain. V was clipped by 4 bases and J by 0 bases, with 12 bases between them. CDR3 length: 14 residues. CDR1 is GTSNPN, CDR2 SVGIG, per germline (reference sequence). CDR3 nucleotides: TGTGCCTGGAAAGGATCGGGGTTGAACACTGAAGCTTTCTTT. It codes for CAWKGSGLNTEAFF.

The sample holds one count of this clone. The chain employs TRBV6-5 and TRBJ2-2, with D possibly being TRBD1 (6 bases). V dropped 2 bases and J dropped 1 base, with 8 bases sitting between them. This CDR3 contains 15 residues. Germline values: CDR1 MNHEY, CDR2 SVGAGI. The CDR3 sequence: CASSYRTENTGELFF. CDR3 sequence (DNA): TGTGCCAGCAGTTACCGGACAGAGAACACCGGGGAGCTGTTTTTT.

Of note for this clone: A read error may produce the germline difference seen at one junction end. V is TRBV15 and J is TRBJ1-3; 8 bases map to TRBD1. Germline-derived CDR1 and CDR2 are LNHNV and YYDKDF (reference sequence). The CDR3 has 14 amino acids. The CDR3 is CATSGDRGGNTIYF. The CDR3 coding sequence is TGTGCCACCAGCGGAGACAGGGGTGGAAACACCATATATTTT.

The rearrangement links TRBV29-1 to TRBJ2-7; TRBD2 might be the D (6 bases). The CDR3 loop spans 13 amino acids. Germline V CDR1 and CDR2: SQVTM, ANQGSEA. V lost 3 bases and J lost 3, with 12 bases in between. CDR3 in DNA: TGCAGCGTTGAGACCGGGACTCTCTACGAGCAGTACTTC. Translating it yields CSVETGTLYEQYF.

This clone was detected only once. The rearrangement links TRBV4-2 to TRBJ2-5; 9 bases fit TRBD2. Germline V gives CDR1 LGHNA, CDR2 YNFKEQ. The CDR3 spans 17 residues. Trimming removed 2 bases from V and 2 bases from J; junction bases left unmatched: 9. The CDR3 protein is CASSQTSSGERQETQYF. Written as DNA, the CDR3 is TGTGCCAGCAGCCAAACGTCTAGCGGGGAGAGACAAGAGACCCAGTACTTC.

This clone appeared a few times. This chain connects TRBV5-6 to TRBJ1-6; 7 nucleotides agree with TRBD1. CDR1 and CDR2 from the germline V gene are SGHDT and YYEEEE. The CDR3 is made up of 16 amino acids. With V trimmed by 4 bases and J by 5 bases, 9 bases remained unmatched. The CDR3 loop is CASSQDRRPHNSPLHF. CDR3 DNA sequence: TGTGCCAGCAGCCAGGACAGGAGACCCCATAATTCACCCCTCCACTTT.

The chain couples TRBV4-3 to TRBJ2-3; perhaps TRBD1 as D (5 bases). V dropped 5 bases and J dropped 0 bases, with 9 bases sitting between them. The CDR3 sequence is 14 residues long. CDR1 is LGHNA, CDR2 YSLEER, per germline. CDR3 sequence (DNA): TGCGCCAGCAGCAGGGGATCTAGCACAGATACGCAGTATTTT. This sequence encodes CASSRGSSTDTQYF.

The DNA of the CDR3 is TGCGCCAGCAGTGAGTCGGCAGACAACTATGGCTACACCTTC. Its translation: CASSESADNYGYTF. J is TRBJ1-2 and V is TRBV10-2, with no clear D. The ends were cut back, 0 bases at V and 2 bases at J, with 7 bases in the middle. The germline CDR1 and CDR2 sequences are WSHSY and SAAADI. CDR3 length equals 14 residues.

The chain recombines TRBV2 with TRBJ2-5; TRBD2 aligns across 7 bases. The DNA end is more similar to TRBJ2-7, so the J call may be wrong. The germline V gene has CDR1 SNHLY and CDR2 FYNNEI. The CDR3 spans 14 residues. The CDR3 DNA reads TGTGCCAGCCAACCTCCCAGCGGGGTAGGCGAGCAGTACTTC. Encoded protein: CASQPPSGVGEQYF.

V and J are TRBV19 and TRBJ2-1; D gene ambiguous. The CDR3 loop spans 17 amino acids. Trimming took 5 bases from V and 0 from J, leaving 17 bases between them. CDR1 is LNHDA and CDR2 is SQIVND in the germline V gene (reference sequence). Here the CDR3 reads CASSRPLDTSSYNEQFF. The CDR3 bases are TGTGCCAGTAGTCGTCCTCTTGATACAAGCTCCTACAATGAGCAGTTCTTC. The whole variable domain, filled in from reference TRBV19 and TRBJ2-1, reads DGGITQSPKYLFRKEGQNVTLSCEQNLNHDAMYWYRQDPGQGLRLIYYSQIVNDFQKGDIAEGYSVSREKKESFPLTVTSAQKNPTAFYLCASSRPLDTSSYNEQFFGPGTRLTVL.

CDR3 amino acids: CASSPGLAGSSYEQYF. The CDR3 DNA is TGTGCCAGCTCACCCGGACTAGCGGGGAGCTCCTACGAGCAGTACTTC. The chain joins TRBV18 to TRBJ2-7; 12 positions agree with TRBD2. Trimming took 3 bases from V and 0 from J; bases not matched to a gene: 3. CDR3 length: 16 residues. Per the germline V gene, CDR1 is KGHSH and CDR2 is LQKENI.

The chain combines TRBV7-2 with TRBJ2-6; 7 bases line up with TRBD2. Germline V gene lookup returns CDR1 SGHTA and CDR2 FQGNSA. The junction had 11 bases not matched to a gene; V was cut back by 5 bases and J by 4 bases. The CDR3 loop spans 17 amino acids. This CDR3 is CASSVRLALAGANVLTF. The CDR3, as DNA: TGTGCCAGCAGCGTTAGACTAGCCCTCGCCGGGGCCAACGTCCTGACTTTC.

The V and J genes are TRBV13 and TRBJ1-6, with 10 bases aligning to TRBD1. V was clipped by 5 bases and J by 8 bases; unmatched bases: 9. CDR1 and CDR2 from the germline V gene are PRHDT and FYEKMQ (reference sequence). The CDR3 length is 16 residues. In DNA, the CDR3 is TGTGCCAGCAGCGAGGGACAGGGGAGGGTATATTCACCCCTCCACTTT. It yields the protein CASSEGQGRVYSPLHF. Full variable domain (remainder filled in from reference TRBV13 and TRBJ1-6): AAGVIQSPRHLIKEKRETATLKCYPIPRHDTVYWYQQGPGQDPQFLISFYEKMQSDKGSIPDRFSAQQFSDYHSELNMSSLELGDSALYFCASSEGQGRVYSPLHFGNGTRLTVT.

The V gene is TRBV28, the J gene TRBJ2-5, with D unclear. Between the trimmed V and J ends, which lost 5 bases and 2 bases, there was a span of 12 bases. Per the germline V gene, CDR1 is MDHEN and CDR2 is SYDVKM. The CDR3 runs 14 residues. CDR3 in amino acids: CASSPGLAQETQYF. For the CDR3, the DNA is TGTGCCAGCAGTCCAGGCCTCGCTCAAGAGACCCAGTACTTC. Using reference TRBV28 and TRBJ2-5 for the parts outside the CDR3, the full variable domain is DVKVTQSSRYLVKRTGEKVFLECVQDMDHENMFWYRQDPGLGLRLIYFSYDVKMKEKGDIPEGYSVSREKKERFSLILESASTNQTSMYLCASSPGLAQETQYFGPGTRLLVL.

The chain joins TRBV7-2 to TRBJ2-5; D may be TRBD2 (5 bases). V was pared by 5 bases and J by 0 bases, with 10 bases between. The CDR3 covers 14 residues. CDR1 is SGHTA and CDR2 is FQGNSA in the germline V gene. The CDR3 reads CASSLTGYQETQYF. DNA for the CDR3: TGTGCCAGCAGCCTGACGGGGTACCAAGAGACCCAGTACTTC.

This clone was detected once. The chain couples TRBV18 to TRBJ2-3, with D possibly being TRBD2 (5 bases). Per germline, CDR1 KGHSH and CDR2 LQKENI. V shed 3 bases and J shed 0 bases, with 10 bases lying between them. The length of the CDR3 is 15 residues. The CDR3 is CASSPRGTSTDTQYF. The CDR3 nucleotides read TGTGCCAGCTCACCCCGGGGTACGAGCACAGATACGCAGTATTTT.

This chain links TRBV7-3 with TRBJ2-2, with D maybe TRBD2 (6 bases). CDR3 length: 16 residues. V shed 1 base and J shed 0 bases, with 9 bases lying between them. Germline V lookup: CDR1 SGHTA, CDR2 FQGTGA. CDR3 coding DNA: TGTGCCAGCAGCTTAATGGCGGGAACGAACACCGGGGAGCTGTTTTTT. This encodes CASSLMAGTNTGELFF.

The V call is TRBV19, the J call TRBJ1-5; D might be TRBD1 (5 bases). Trimming pared 0 bases from V and 0 bases from J, leaving 18 bases between. Germline V lookup: CDR1 LNHDA, CDR2 SQIVND (reference sequence). CDR3 length equals 19 residues. CDR3 amino acids: CASSIDRAFRGSSNQPQHF. CDR3 sequence (DNA): TGTGCCAGTAGTATAGATCGGGCATTCCGGGGGAGTAGCAATCAGCCCCAGCATTTT.

The chain combines TRBV10-3 with TRBJ2-1; either TRBD1 or TRBD2 may supply D (6 bases each). The V end was cut by 10 bases, the J end by 5 bases, with 21 bases between. Germline loops: CDR1 ENHRY, CDR2 SYGVKD. CDR3 length: 15 residues. The CDR3 is CATTPAGHDNNEQFF. CDR3 coding DNA: TGTGCCACCACCCCCGCGGGACACGATAACAATGAGCAGTTCTTC.

The gene calls are TRBV6-6 and TRBJ2-1; 11 nucleotides match TRBD2. V lost 4 bases and J lost 8; bases outside the gene matches: 10. The CDR3 runs 16 residues. In germline, CDR1 is MNHNY, CDR2 SVGAGI (reference sequence). The CDR3 spells CASSSALAGGPDEQFF. CDR3 nucleotides: TGTGCCAGCAGTTCCGCCTTAGCGGGGGGGCCTGATGAGCAGTTCTTC.

This chain uses TRBV11-3 with TRBJ1-6; 10 positions agree with TRBD1. The CDR3 sequence is 14 residues long. Per germline, CDR1 SGHNT and CDR2 YENEEA. V lost 1 base to trimming and J lost 9 bases; unmatched junction nucleotides: 0. DNA for the CDR3: TGTGCCAGCAGCTTAGGGACAGGGGGTTCACCCCTCCACTTT. This translates into CASSLGTGGSPLHF.

This chain joins TRBV28 and TRBJ1-5; D is ambiguous. V was shortened by 6 bases and J by 9 bases, with 12 bases between the two germline ends. CDR1 and CDR2 from the germline V gene are MDHEN and SYDVKM. The CDR3 runs 12 residues. The CDR3 DNA reads as TGTGCCAGCAGCGGAGGGAGTGGGCCCCAGCATTTT. Translated: CASSGGSGPQHF.

The chain couples TRBV7-3 to TRBJ2-2; D may be TRBD1 (7 bases). Germline-derived CDR1 and CDR2 are SGHTA and FQGTGA. V was trimmed by 5 bases and J by 7 bases, leaving 14 bases between them. The CDR3 spans 14 residues. CDR3 DNA sequence: TGTGCCAGCAGCAACCAGGGGGAGGTCGGGGAGCTGTTTTTT. Protein sequence: CASSNQGEVGELFF. The entire variable domain, with the rest obtained from reference TRBV7-3 and TRBJ2-2, is as follows: GAGVSQTPSNKVTEKGKYVELRCDPISGHTALYWYRQSLGQGPEFLIYFQGTGAADDSGLPNDRFFAVRPEGSVSTLKIQRTERGDSAVYLCASSNQGEVGELFFGEGSRLTVL.